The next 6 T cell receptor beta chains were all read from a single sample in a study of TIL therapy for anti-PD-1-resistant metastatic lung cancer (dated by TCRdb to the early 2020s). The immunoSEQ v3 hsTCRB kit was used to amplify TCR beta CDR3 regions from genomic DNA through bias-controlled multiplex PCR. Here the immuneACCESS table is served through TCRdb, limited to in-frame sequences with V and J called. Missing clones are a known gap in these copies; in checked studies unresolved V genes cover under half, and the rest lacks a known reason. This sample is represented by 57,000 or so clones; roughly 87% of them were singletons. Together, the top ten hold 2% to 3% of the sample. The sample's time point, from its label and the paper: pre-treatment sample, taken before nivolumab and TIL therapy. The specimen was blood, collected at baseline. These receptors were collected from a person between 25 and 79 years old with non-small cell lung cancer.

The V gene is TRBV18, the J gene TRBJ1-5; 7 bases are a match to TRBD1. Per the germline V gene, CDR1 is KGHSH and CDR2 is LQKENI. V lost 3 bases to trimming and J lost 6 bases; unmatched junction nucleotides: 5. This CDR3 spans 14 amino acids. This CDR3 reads CASSPPGQPQPQHF. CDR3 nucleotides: TGTGCCAGCTCACCGCCGGGACAGCCTCAGCCCCAGCATTTT.

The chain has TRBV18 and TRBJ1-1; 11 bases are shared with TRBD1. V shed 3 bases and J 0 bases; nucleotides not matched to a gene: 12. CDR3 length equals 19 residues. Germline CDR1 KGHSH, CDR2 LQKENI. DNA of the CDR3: TGTGCCAGCTCACCTCTTTCTCTAGGACAGGGGGCCCTGAACACTGAAGCTTTCTTT. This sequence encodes CASSPLSLGQGALNTEAFF. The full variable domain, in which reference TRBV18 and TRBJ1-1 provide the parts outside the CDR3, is NAGVMQNPRHLVRRRGQEARLRCSPMKGHSHVYWYRQLPEEGLKFMVYLQKENIIDESGMPKERFSAEFPKEGPSILRIQQVVRGDSAAYFCASSPLSLGQGALNTEAFFGQGTRLTVV.

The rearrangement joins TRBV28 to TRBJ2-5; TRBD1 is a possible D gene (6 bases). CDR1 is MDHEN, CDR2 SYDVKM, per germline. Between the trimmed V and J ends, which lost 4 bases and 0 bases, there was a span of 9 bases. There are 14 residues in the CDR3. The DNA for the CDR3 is TGTGCCAGCAGTTCAACAGGGTACCAAGAGACCCAGTACTTC. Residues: CASSSTGYQETQYF.

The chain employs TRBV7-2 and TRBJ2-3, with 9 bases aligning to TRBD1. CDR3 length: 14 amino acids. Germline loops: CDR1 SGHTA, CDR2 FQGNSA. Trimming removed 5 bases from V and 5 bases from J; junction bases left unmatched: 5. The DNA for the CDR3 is TGTGCCAGCAGCCCCACAGGGGGCTTAGATACGCAGTATTTT. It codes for CASSPTGGLDTQYF.

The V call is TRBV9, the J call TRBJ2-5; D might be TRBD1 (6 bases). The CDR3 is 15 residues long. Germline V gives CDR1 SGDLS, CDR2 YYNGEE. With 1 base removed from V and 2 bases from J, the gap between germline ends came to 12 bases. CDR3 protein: CASSVFGGLQETQYF. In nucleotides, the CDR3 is TGTGCCAGCAGCGTATTTGGGGGCCTTCAAGAGACCCAGTACTTC. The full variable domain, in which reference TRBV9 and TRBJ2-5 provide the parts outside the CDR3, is DSGVTQTPKHLITATGQRVTLRCSPRSGDLSVYWYQQSLDQGLQFLIQYYNGEERAKGNILERFSAQQFPDLHSELNLSSLELGDSALYFCASSVFGGLQETQYFGPGTRLLVL.

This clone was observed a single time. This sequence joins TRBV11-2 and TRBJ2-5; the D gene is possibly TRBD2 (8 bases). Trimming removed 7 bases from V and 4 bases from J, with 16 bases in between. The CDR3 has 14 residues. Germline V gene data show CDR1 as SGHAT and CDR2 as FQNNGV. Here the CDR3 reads CASTGGAGGETQYF. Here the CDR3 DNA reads TGTGCCAGCACCGGGGGGGCAGGGGGAGAGACCCAGTACTTC.